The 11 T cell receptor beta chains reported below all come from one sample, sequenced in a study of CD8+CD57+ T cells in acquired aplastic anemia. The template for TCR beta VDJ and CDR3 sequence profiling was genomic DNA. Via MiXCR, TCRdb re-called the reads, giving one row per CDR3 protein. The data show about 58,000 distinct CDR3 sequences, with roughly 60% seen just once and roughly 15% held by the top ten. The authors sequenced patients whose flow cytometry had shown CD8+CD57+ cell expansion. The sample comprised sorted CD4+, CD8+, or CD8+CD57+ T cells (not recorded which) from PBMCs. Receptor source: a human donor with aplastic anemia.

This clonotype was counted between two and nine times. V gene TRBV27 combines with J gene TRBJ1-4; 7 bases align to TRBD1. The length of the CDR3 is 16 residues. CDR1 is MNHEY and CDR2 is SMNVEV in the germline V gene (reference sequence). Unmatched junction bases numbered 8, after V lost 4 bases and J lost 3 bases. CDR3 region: CASSSWTGRANEKLFF. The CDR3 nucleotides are TGTGCCAGCAGTTCTTGGACAGGCAGGGCTAATGAAAAACTGTTTTTT.

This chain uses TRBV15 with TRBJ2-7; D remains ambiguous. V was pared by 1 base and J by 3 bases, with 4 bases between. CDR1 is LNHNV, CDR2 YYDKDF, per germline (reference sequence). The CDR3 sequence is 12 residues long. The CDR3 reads CATSRVGYEQYV. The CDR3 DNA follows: TGTGCCACCAGCAGAGTTGGCTACGAGCAGTACGTC.

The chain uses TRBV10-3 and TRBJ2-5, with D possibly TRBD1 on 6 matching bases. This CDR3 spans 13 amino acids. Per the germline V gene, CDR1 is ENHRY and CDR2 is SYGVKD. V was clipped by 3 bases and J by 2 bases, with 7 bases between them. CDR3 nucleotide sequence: TGTGCCATCAGTGAAACAGGGCAAGAGACCCAGTACTTC. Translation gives CAISETGQETQYF.

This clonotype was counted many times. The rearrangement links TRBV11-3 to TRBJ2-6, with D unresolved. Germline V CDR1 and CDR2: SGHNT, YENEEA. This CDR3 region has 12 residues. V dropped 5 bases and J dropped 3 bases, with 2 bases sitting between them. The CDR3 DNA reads TGTGCCAGCAGCGTTGGGGCCAACGTCCTGACTTTC. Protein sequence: CASSVGANVLTF.

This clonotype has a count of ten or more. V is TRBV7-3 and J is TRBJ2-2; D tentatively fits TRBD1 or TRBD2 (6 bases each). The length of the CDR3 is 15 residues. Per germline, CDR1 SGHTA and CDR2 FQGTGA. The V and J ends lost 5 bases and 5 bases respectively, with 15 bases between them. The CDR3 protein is CASSLTGSGTGELFF. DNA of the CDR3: TGTGCCAGCAGCCTCACAGGGAGCGGGACCGGGGAGCTGTTTTTT.

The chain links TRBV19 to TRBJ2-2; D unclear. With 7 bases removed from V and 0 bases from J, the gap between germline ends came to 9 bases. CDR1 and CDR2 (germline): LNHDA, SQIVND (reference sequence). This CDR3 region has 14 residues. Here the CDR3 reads CASMRVANTGELFF. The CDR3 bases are TGTGCCAGTATGCGTGTCGCGAACACCGGGGAGCTGTTTTTT.

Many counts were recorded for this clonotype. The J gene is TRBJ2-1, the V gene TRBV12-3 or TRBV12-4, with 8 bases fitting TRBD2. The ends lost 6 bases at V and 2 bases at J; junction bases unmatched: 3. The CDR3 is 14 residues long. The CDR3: CASSQRGTYNEQFF. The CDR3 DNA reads TGTGCCAGCAGCCAGCGGGGGACCTACAATGAGCAGTTCTTC.

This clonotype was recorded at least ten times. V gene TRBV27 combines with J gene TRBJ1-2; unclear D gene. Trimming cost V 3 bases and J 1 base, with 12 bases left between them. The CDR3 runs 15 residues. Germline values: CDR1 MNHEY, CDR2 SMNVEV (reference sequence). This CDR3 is CASSFSAGSNYGYTF. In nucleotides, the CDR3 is TGTGCCAGCAGTTTTTCGGCCGGAAGTAACTATGGCTACACCTTC.

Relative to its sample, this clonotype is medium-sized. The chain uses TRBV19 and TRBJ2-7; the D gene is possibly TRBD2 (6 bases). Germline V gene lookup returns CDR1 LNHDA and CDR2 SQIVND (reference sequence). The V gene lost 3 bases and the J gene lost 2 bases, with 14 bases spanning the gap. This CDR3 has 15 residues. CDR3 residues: CASSMTVAGTYEQYF. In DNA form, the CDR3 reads TGTGCCAGTAGTATGACGGTGGCGGGAACCTACGAGCAGTACTTC.

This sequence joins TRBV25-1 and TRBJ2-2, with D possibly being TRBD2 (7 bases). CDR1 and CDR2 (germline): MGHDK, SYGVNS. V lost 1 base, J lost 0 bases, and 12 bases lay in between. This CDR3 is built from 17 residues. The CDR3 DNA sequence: TGTGCCAGCAGTGAATCCACGGGGGGCGCGAACACCGGGGAGCTGTTTTTT. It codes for CASSESTGGANTGELFF.

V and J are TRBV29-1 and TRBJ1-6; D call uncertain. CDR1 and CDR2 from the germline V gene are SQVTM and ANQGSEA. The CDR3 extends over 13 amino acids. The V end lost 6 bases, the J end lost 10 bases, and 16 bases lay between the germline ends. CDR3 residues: CSVRSSEGSPLHF. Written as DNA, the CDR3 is TGCAGCGTGCGGTCCAGCGAGGGATCACCCCTCCACTTT. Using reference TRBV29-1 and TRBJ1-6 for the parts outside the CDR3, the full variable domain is SAVISQKPSRDICQRGTSLTIQCQVDSQVTMMFWYRQQPGQSLTLIATANQGSEATYESGFVIDKFPISRPNLTFSTLTVSNMSPEDSSIYLCSVRSSEGSPLHFGNGTRLTVT.